This T cell receptor (beta chain) is from a study of CD8 T cells in Susac syndrome. A quantity of about 0.45 to 1 ug RNA underwent reverse transcription using random hexamers. Amplification of TCR beta CDR3 was carried out by immunoSEQ multiplex PCR, which covered 54 Vbeta and 13 Jbeta segments. TCRdb redid the calling of the immunoSEQ multiplex PCR reads with MiXCR, one entry per CDR3 protein. The repertoire consists of around 71,000 distinct CDR3 sequences, with just over 95% occurring once and the leading ten covering more than 0.09%. This clonotype was observed a single time. The CDR3 length is 15 residues. From germline, CDR1 is MDHEN and CDR2 SYDVKM. Between the trimmed V and J ends, which lost 5 bases and 7 bases, there was a span of 18 bases. TEMRA cells were FACS-enriched and CD8+ and CD4+ T cells negatively isolated.

The sample taken for sequencing was CD4+ T cells from PBMCs. V gene TRBV28 combines with J gene TRBJ1-5, with D possibly matching TRBD1 (6 bases). This TCR was recovered from a human donor with multiple sclerosis. This CDR3 reads CASSTIGGLRQPQHF. DNA for the CDR3: TGTGCCAGCAGTACTATCGGGGGGCTCCGACAGCCCCAGCATTTT.